One and the same sample provided the 23 T cell receptor beta chains below, sequenced in a study of T cells in Graves' hyperthyroidism and ophthalmopathy. There were TCR beta CDR3 regions amplified from RNA transcripts. Using the HTBI primer set, a first-round RT-PCR was run on the TCR CDR3. TCRdb recomputed calls from the multiplex PCR reads with MiXCR, one row per CDR3 protein. The data contain roughly 250,000 distinct CDR3 sequences, roughly 22% of them singletons. The sample taken for sequencing was blood. The receptors originated from a man aged 25-45 years with Graves' ophthalmopathy.

CDR3 amino acids: CSVVAGKIAEAFF. In DNA form, the CDR3 reads TGCAGCGTTGTTGCAGGGAAGATAGCTGAAGCTTTCTTT. V usage is TRBV29-1 and J usage is TRBJ1-1, with D maybe TRBD1 (5 bases). The CDR3 is made up of 13 amino acids. Trimming left V 4 bases short and J 6 bases short, with 15 bases between. Per germline, CDR1 SQVTM and CDR2 ANQGSEA.

This clonotype was counted between two and nine times. The rearrangement joins TRBV2 to TRBJ1-2, with TRBD1 matching over 7 bases. Germline trimming cut 8 bases from V and 3 bases from J; bases unmatched to any gene: 6. This CDR3 contains 13 residues. From germline, CDR1 is SNHLY and CDR2 FYNNEI. The DNA of the CDR3 is TGTGCCAGCCGCACAGGGGAGCACTATGGCTACACCTTC. Translation gives CASRTGEHYGYTF.

The chain links TRBV15 to TRBJ2-1, with D unclear. The CDR3 runs to 16 residues. Germline values: CDR1 LNHNV, CDR2 YYDKDF (reference sequence). Trimming cost V 0 bases and J 6 bases, with 15 bases left between them. The CDR3 here is CATSRDIIGHLNEQFF. CDR3 nucleotides: TGTGCCACCAGCAGAGATATTATAGGCCATCTCAATGAGCAGTTCTTC.

The V gene is TRBV7-3, the J gene TRBJ2-2, with 10 bases that match TRBD2. J was trimmed by 5 bases and V by 5 bases; bases with no gene match: 5. The CDR3 is 15 residues long. Germline V gives CDR1 SGHTA, CDR2 FQGTGA. The CDR3 coding sequence is TGTGCCAGCAGCGCCTCTAGCGGGAGTACCGGGGAGCTGTTTTTT. It is translated as CASSASSGSTGELFF.

This clonotype was counted ten times or more. The CDR3 loop reads CASRGEREVSAPYNEQFF. The CDR3 coding sequence is TGTGCCAGCAGGGGGGAGCGGGAGGTTTCAGCTCCCTACAATGAGCAGTTCTTC. The gene calls are TRBV11-2 and TRBJ2-1; 9 bases map to TRBD2. V shed 6 bases, J shed 2 bases, and the junction held 14 bases outside the gene matches. The CDR3 covers 18 residues. Germline CDR1 reads SGHAT; CDR2 reads FQNNGV.

The chain combines TRBV19 with TRBJ1-2; 8 nucleotides match TRBD1. The CDR3 has 14 amino acids. Germline V gene data show CDR1 as LNHDA and CDR2 as SQIVND (reference sequence). With V trimmed by 5 bases and J by 6 bases, 8 bases remained unmatched. This CDR3 reads CASSYQGALNGYTF. The CDR3 DNA reads as TGTGCCAGTAGTTACCAGGGGGCGCTTAATGGCTACACCTTC.

This chain uses TRBV7-8 with TRBJ2-3; no clear D gene. The CDR3 loop spans 14 amino acids. With 5 bases removed from V and 6 bases from J, the gap between germline ends came to 15 bases. The germline gives CDR1 SGHVS, CDR2 FQNEAQ. The CDR3 reads CASSAARPPDTQYF. In DNA form, the CDR3 reads TGTGCCAGCAGCGCAGCCAGACCCCCCGATACGCAGTATTTT.

V gene TRBV20-1 combines with J gene TRBJ1-2, with D hard to call. The V end was cut by 3 bases, the J end by 4 bases, with 9 bases between. This CDR3 spans 12 amino acids. Looked up from germline, CDR1 is DFQATT and CDR2 is SNEGSKA (reference sequence). CDR3 DNA sequence: TGCAGTGCTAGTAAACAGCCCTATGGCTACACCTTC. This translates into CSASKQPYGYTF.

This clonotype was observed a few times. This chain links TRBV3-1 with TRBJ2-1, with 11 bases matching TRBD1. Germline-derived CDR1 and CDR2 are LGHDT and YNNKEL (reference sequence). V lost 4 bases, J lost 6 bases, and 5 bases stayed unmatched. The CDR3 runs to 15 residues. The CDR3 region is CASSLRDRGGNEQFF. CDR3 in DNA: TGTGCCAGCAGCCTCCGGGACAGGGGGGGCAATGAGCAGTTCTTC.

The gene calls are TRBV29-1 and TRBJ2-7; 13 nucleotides line up with TRBD2. J lost 5 bases, V lost 6 bases, and 4 bases had no gene match. Germline V gene lookup returns CDR1 SQVTM and CDR2 ANQGSEA. There are 13 residues in the CDR3. For the CDR3, the DNA is TGCAGCGTCCAAGGACTAGCGGGAGACGAGCAGTACTTC. Translation gives CSVQGLAGDEQYF.

This clonotype was seen many times. The chain carries TRBV27 and TRBJ2-1, with 7 bases that match TRBD2. Germline V gives CDR1 MNHEY, CDR2 SMNVEV (reference sequence). The CDR3 sequence is 17 residues long. V shed 5 bases and J 7 bases; nucleotides not matched to a gene: 17. CDR3 DNA sequence: TGTGCCAGCAGTCGCGATGTTAGACGGGTGCGGGGGAATGAGCAGTTCTTC. Translation: CASSRDVRRVRGNEQFF.

This clonotype has only a few counts. The genes are TRBV27 and TRBJ2-5; D remains unclear. The germline gives CDR1 MNHEY, CDR2 SMNVEV (reference sequence). This CDR3 spans 15 amino acids. V was pared by 4 bases and J by 2 bases, with 14 bases between. The CDR3 loop reads CASSSWFPPQETQYF. The CDR3 DNA is TGTGCCAGCAGTTCGTGGTTTCCCCCACAAGAGACCCAGTACTTC.

This clonotype was recorded a few times. The V call is TRBV18, the J call TRBJ2-3; D possibly matches TRBD1 or TRBD2 (5 bases each). The V gene lost 5 bases and the J gene lost 2 bases, with 14 bases spanning the gap. Germline V gene data show CDR1 as KGHSH and CDR2 as LQKENI. The CDR3 covers 15 residues. The CDR3 DNA reads TGTGCCAGCTCAGACGTGGGGGTATACACAGATACGCAGTATTTT. Its protein product is CASSDVGVYTDTQYF.

The chain carries TRBV28 and TRBJ2-2, with TRBD2 matching 7 bases. Trimming at V came to 5 bases and at J to 7 bases, leaving 7 bases not matched to a gene. In germline, CDR1 is MDHEN, CDR2 SYDVKM. There are 14 residues in the CDR3. Written as DNA, the CDR3 is TGTGCCAGCAGTGGAAGCGGGAAGGGCGGGGAGCTGTTTTTT. Residues: CASSGSGKGGELFF.

The genes are TRBV5-1 and TRBJ2-7; possible D gene TRBD1, 5 bases. Trimming pared 0 bases from V and 5 bases from J, leaving 9 bases between. There are 13 residues in the CDR3. Germline V gene data show CDR1 as SGHRS and CDR2 as YFSETQ. The CDR3 here is CASSLGWGHEQYF. CDR3 nucleotide sequence: TGCGCCAGCAGCTTGGGTTGGGGCCACGAGCAGTACTTC.

The chain couples TRBV5-1 to TRBJ1-4; 9 bases are a match to TRBD1. Germline lookup yields CDR1 SGHRS and CDR2 YFSETQ. The V and J ends lost 4 bases and 5 bases, in that order; junction bases with no gene match: 6. The CDR3 is 15 residues long. The CDR3 region is CASSGTTGGNEKLFF. In nucleotides, the CDR3 is TGCGCCAGCAGCGGAACGACAGGGGGGAATGAAAAACTGTTTTTT.

Ten or more counts support this clonotype. CDR3 sequence: CASSLKLAGYNEQFF. Written as DNA, the CDR3 is TGTGCCAGCAGCTTAAAACTAGCGGGGTACAATGAGCAGTTCTTC. The V and J genes are TRBV7-8 and TRBJ2-1; 10 nucleotides agree with TRBD2. CDR3 size: 15 residues. Germline V gene sequence: CDR1 SGHVS, CDR2 FQNEAQ. The J segment lost 4 bases and the V segment lost 2 bases, leaving 2 bases of the junction unmatched. Complete variable domain (other parts from reference TRBV7-8 and TRBJ2-1): GAGVSQSPRYKVAKRGQDVALRCDPISGHVSLFWYQQALGQGPEFLTYFQNEAQLDKSGLPSDRFFAERPEGSVSTLKIQRTQQEDSAVYLCASSLKLAGYNEQFFGPGTRLTVL.

V is TRBV25-1 and J is TRBJ2-1; 8 bases agree with TRBD1. Germline V CDR1 and CDR2: MGHDK, SYGVNS. The CDR3 covers 13 residues. Germline trimming cut 6 bases from V and 3 bases from J; bases unmatched to any gene: 1. CDR3 sequence: CASRQGVYNEQFF. CDR3 nucleotides: TGTGCCAGCAGACAGGGGGTCTACAATGAGCAGTTCTTC. Together with reference TRBV25-1 and TRBJ2-1, the CDR3 gives the full variable domain: EADIYQTPRYLVIGTGKKITLECSQTMGHDKMYWYQQDPGMELHLIHYSYGVNSTEKGDLSSESTVSRIRTEHFPLTLESARPSHTSQYLCASRQGVYNEQFFGPGTRLTVL.

This clonotype has ten or more counts. CDR3 sequence reads: CSATSNGNARGEQYF. CDR3 bases: TGCAGTGCCACTTCGAACGGGAACGCCAGGGGGGAGCAGTACTTC. The genes are TRBV20-1 and TRBJ2-7, with TRBD1 matching over 7 bases. CDR3 length: 15 residues. J lost 7 bases, V lost 6 bases, and 18 bases had no gene match. Germline CDR1 and CDR2: DFQATT and SNEGSKA (reference sequence).

This clonotype has more than one count but fewer than ten. V and J are TRBV28 and TRBJ2-5; 8 nucleotides line up with TRBD2. The V and J ends lost 7 bases and 5 bases, in that order; junction bases with no gene match: 6. Per germline, CDR1 MDHEN and CDR2 SYDVKM. CDR3 length: 13 amino acids. CDR3 DNA sequence: TGTGCCAGCATCCGCGGGGGGTTGGAGACCCAGTACTTC. Translating gives CASIRGGLETQYF.

The chain uses TRBV20-1 and TRBJ2-5, with D maybe TRBD2 (6 bases). The CDR3 consists of 14 residues. V was trimmed by 5 bases and J by 1 base, leaving 14 bases between them. Germline V gene lookup returns CDR1 DFQATT and CDR2 SNEGSKA (reference sequence). Written as DNA, the CDR3 is TGCAGTGCTGGGAGGACTGCCACCCAAGAGACCCAGTACTTC. The encoded protein is CSAGRTATQETQYF.

This clonotype was observed many times. V gene TRBV30 combines with J gene TRBJ2-1; D remains ambiguous. Trimming took 3 bases from V and 6 from J, leaving 6 bases between them. Germline assignment: CDR1 GTSNPN and CDR2 SVGIG (reference sequence). The CDR3 is 11 residues long. CDR3 bases: TGTGCCTGGAGGGGTGGCAATGAGCAGTTCTTC. Translating it yields CAWRGGNEQFF.

This clonotype has a handful of counts. This rearrangement joins TRBV4-1 to TRBJ2-1; the D gene is possibly TRBD1 (5 bases). This CDR3 contains 18 residues. V lost 4 bases to trimming and J lost 9 bases, with 28 bases between them. Germline-derived CDR1 and CDR2 are MGHRA and YSYEKL. The CDR3 DNA reads as TGCGCCAGCAGCCCCCGAAGAGACAGCGCCGATCGTGGCGGTGAGCAGTTCTTC. Amino acid sequence: CASSPRRDSADRGGEQFF.